A single sample is the source of the 28 T cell receptor beta chains below, sequenced in a study of blood T cell repertoires in COVID-19. The method was immunoSEQ multiplex PCR; TCRdb's version includes in-frame clones alone and lacks a portion of them. The sample has some 150,000 clones; 87% are singletons. Sequenced: peripheral blood. These receptors came from a man aged 50-60 years with active COVID-19.

The chain has TRBV5-1 and TRBJ1-3; 9 bases match TRBD1. The V gene end was trimmed by 4 bases and the J gene end by 4 bases; junction bases not matched to a gene: 6. The germline V gene encodes CDR1 SGHRS and CDR2 YFSETQ. The CDR3 loop spans 15 amino acids. The CDR3 is CASSVAGTGGNTIYF. The CDR3 bases are TGCGCCAGCAGCGTAGCCGGGACAGGGGGAAACACCATATATTTT.

This chain links TRBV4-1 with TRBJ1-2; no definite D call. The CDR3 sequence is 13 residues long. Germline CDR1 MGHRA, CDR2 YSYEKL. V lost 3 bases, J lost 3 bases, and 8 bases lay in between. This CDR3 reads CASSHLGDYGYTF. In DNA, the CDR3 is TGCGCCAGCAGCCATCTCGGGGACTATGGCTACACCTTC.

The chain is built from TRBV29-1 and TRBJ2-7, with TRBD1 matching 9 bases. The CDR3 is 14 amino acids. From germline, CDR1 is SQVTM and CDR2 ANQGSEA. V lost 6 bases, J lost 6 bases, and 12 bases stayed unmatched. DNA of the CDR3: TGCAGCGTCGCCCCGGGACAGGGTAGGAGCGAGCAGTACTTC. Protein: CSVAPGQGRSEQYF.

The chain recombines TRBV4-2 with TRBJ1-2; D is perhaps TRBD1 (6 bases). The CDR3 runs 14 residues. V lost 5 bases and J lost 3, with 13 bases in between. CDR1 and CDR2 (germline): LGHNA, YNFKEQ. CDR3 DNA sequence: TGTGCCAGCAGCGATAAAGGGGGAGACTATGGCTACACCTTC. Its translation: CASSDKGGDYGYTF.

This chain uses TRBV4-2 with TRBJ2-5; 13 bases align to TRBD2. The J segment lost 1 base and the V segment lost 4 bases, leaving 3 bases of the junction unmatched. The germline gives CDR1 LGHNA, CDR2 YNFKEQ. CDR3 length: 16 amino acids. The CDR3 DNA reads as TGTGCCAGCAGCCGAGGACTAGCGGGGGTCCAAGAGACCCAGTACTTC. Translation: CASSRGLAGVQETQYF.

This sequence joins TRBV19 and TRBJ1-1; 7 bases match TRBD1. The V and J ends lost 8 bases and 2 bases, in that order; junction bases with no gene match: 11. This CDR3 spans 15 amino acids. Germline V gene data show CDR1 as LNHDA and CDR2 as SQIVND (reference sequence). CDR3 residues: CASQTSTGLNTEAFF. The CDR3 DNA reads TGTGCCAGTCAAACATCGACAGGGCTAAACACTGAAGCTTTCTTT.

This chain joins TRBV19 and TRBJ2-5; perhaps TRBD2 as D (5 bases). In germline, CDR1 is LNHDA, CDR2 SQIVND (reference sequence). The CDR3 contains 13 residues. V shed 6 bases and J shed 3 bases, with 11 bases lying between them. DNA for the CDR3: TGTGCCAGTAGCAGGCGGGCGGAAGAGACCCAGTACTTC. Its protein product is CASSRRAEETQYF.

In its sample, this clone was seen a few times. The rearrangement uses TRBV5-6 and TRBJ2-7; 7 nucleotides match TRBD1. Germline CDR1 SGHDT, CDR2 YYEEEE. This CDR3 is 15 amino acids long. The V gene end was trimmed by 4 bases and the J gene end by 3 bases; junction bases not matched to a gene: 10. Here the CDR3 DNA reads TGTGCCAGCAGCCCTGAGACAGGGCTTGGCTACGAGCAGTACTTC. Translated: CASSPETGLGYEQYF.

This chain links TRBV21-1 with TRBJ2-7; the table's D call of TRBD2 was not tested on the DNA. TRBV21-1 is marked as a pseudogene. The CDR3 has 15 amino acids. CDR3 nucleotides: TGTGCCAGCAGCAAAGAGGTAGGAGCAGCCTACGAGCAGTACTTC. It is translated as CASSKEVGAAYEQYF.

This chain joins TRBV29-1 and TRBJ1-2, with a weak D call TRBD1 (6 bases). Germline CDR1 SQVTM, CDR2 ANQGSEA. Between the trimmed V and J ends, which lost 6 bases and 0 bases, there was a span of 11 bases. The CDR3 sequence is 13 residues long. The CDR3 sequence is CSVVTGTNYGYTF. The CDR3 bases are TGCAGCGTCGTTACAGGGACTAACTATGGCTACACCTTC.

The chain recombines TRBV10-3 with TRBJ1-4, with D unclear. Germline V gene data show CDR1 as ENHRY and CDR2 as SYGVKD. V lost 8 bases to trimming and J lost 2 bases, with 12 bases between them. CDR3 length equals 14 residues. CDR3 in amino acids: CAIGELGTNEKLFF. The CDR3 bases are TGTGCCATCGGGGAGCTAGGGACTAATGAAAAACTGTTTTTT.

This rearrangement joins TRBV21-1 to TRBJ2-7; TRBD2, the D gene given by the table, was not confirmed from the DNA. TRBV21-1 is flagged as a pseudogene. This CDR3 has 15 residues. CDR3 protein: CARELGGLITYEQYF. CDR3 DNA: TGTGCCCGGGAATTGGGGGGACTGATAACTTACGAGCAGTACTTC.

This clone was seen only once. The genes are TRBV19 and TRBJ2-5, with 10 bases matching TRBD2. There are 13 residues in the CDR3. Trimming cost V 4 bases and J 4 bases; bases outside gene matches: 0. The germline gives CDR1 LNHDA, CDR2 SQIVND (reference sequence). The CDR3 loop is CASSTSGGETQYF. CDR3 DNA: TGTGCCAGTAGTACTAGCGGGGGAGAGACCCAGTACTTC.

This rearrangement joins TRBV10-3 to TRBJ2-3; 9 positions agree with TRBD1. CDR1 and CDR2 from the germline V gene are ENHRY and SYGVKD. Trimming cost V 4 bases and J 1 base; bases outside gene matches: 0. The CDR3 contains 14 residues. The CDR3 DNA is TGTGCCATCAGTGGGACAGGGGGCACAGATACGCAGTATTTT. It specifies CAISGTGGTDTQYF.

V and J are TRBV3-1 (or the pseudogene TRBV3-2) and TRBJ1-2; no reliable D call. This CDR3 contains 12 residues. Between the trimmed V and J ends, which lost 1 base and 8 bases, there was a span of 8 bases. Germline-derived CDR1 and CDR2 are LGHDT and YNNKEL (reference sequence). The CDR3 sequence is CASSQGLLGYTF. The CDR3 region has the DNA TGTGCCAGCAGCCAAGGACTCTTAGGCTACACCTTC.

This clone occurred a few times. The chain has TRBV10-1 and TRBJ2-1; TRBD1 matches 11 bases. Trimming cost V 3 bases and J 1 base; bases outside gene matches: 11. The length of the CDR3 is 19 residues. The V gene's germline CDR1 is WNHNN and CDR2 SYGVQD (reference sequence). CDR3 nucleotide sequence: TGCGCCAGCAGTGACCCCGGACAGGGGGCAAATGGGTCCTACAATGAGCAGTTCTTC. Protein: CASSDPGQGANGSYNEQFF.

The chain is built from TRBV7-9 and TRBJ2-3, with TRBD1 matching over 12 bases. CDR1 SEHNR and CDR2 FQNEAQ come from the germline V gene (reference sequence). CDR3 length: 16 amino acids. With 6 bases clipped from V and 5 bases from J, the junction kept 9 bases outside the gene matches. The CDR3 DNA follows: TGTGCCAGCAGTTCCGGGACAGGGGGCAAACGAGATACGCAGTATTTT. Residues: CASSSGTGGKRDTQYF.

The chain couples TRBV19 to TRBJ1-1, with D possibly TRBD1 on 5 matching bases. Germline V gives CDR1 LNHDA, CDR2 SQIVND (reference sequence). The CDR3 has 13 residues. The V gene lost 7 bases and the J gene lost 4 bases, with 13 bases spanning the gap. CDR3 DNA: TGTGCCAGTACAGGGTCGCCGGCCACTGAAGCTTTCTTT. Protein: CASTGSPATEAFF. The complete variable domain, with remaining parts taken from reference TRBV19 and TRBJ1-1, reads DGGITQSPKYLFRKEGQNVTLSCEQNLNHDAMYWYRQDPGQGLRLIYYSQIVNDFQKGDIAEGYSVSREKKESFPLTVTSAQKNPTAFYLCASTGSPATEAFFGQGTRLTVV.

The CDR3 bases are TGTGCCAGCTTTAGCCGACAGGGGGTGAACACTGAAGCTTTCTTT. Protein: CASFSRQGVNTEAFF. The chain has TRBV18 and TRBJ1-1; 9 bases fit TRBD1. Germline V CDR1 and CDR2: KGHSH, LQKENI. CDR3 length equals 15 residues. V lost 7 bases, J lost 0 bases, and 6 bases stayed unmatched.

The chain employs TRBV3-1 (or the pseudogene TRBV3-2) and TRBJ2-2; no clear D. Looked up from germline, CDR1 is LGHDT and CDR2 is YNNKEL (reference sequence). The CDR3 loop spans 15 amino acids. V was trimmed by 0 bases and J by 4 bases, leaving 9 bases between them. The CDR3 bases are TGTGCCAGCAGCCAAGACCGGCAGGCCACCGGGGAGCTGTTTTTT. As protein: CASSQDRQATGELFF.

The V and J genes are TRBV19 and TRBJ2-6; D is unclear. The CDR3 covers 14 residues. The germline CDR1 and CDR2 sequences are LNHDA and SQIVND (reference sequence). Trimming took 6 bases from V and 0 from J, leaving 6 bases between them. The CDR3 DNA reads TGTGCCAGTAGAGACATCTCTGGGGCCAACGTCCTGACTTTC. This codes for CASRDISGANVLTF.

The CDR3 loop reads CASTGQGGYGYTF. The DNA for the CDR3 is TGTGCCAGTACGGGACAGGGTGGCTATGGCTACACCTTC. V and J are TRBV19 and TRBJ1-2; 9 bases line up with TRBD1. V shed 7 bases, J shed 4 bases, and the junction held 4 bases outside the gene matches. CDR1 and CDR2 from the germline V gene are LNHDA and SQIVND (reference sequence). This CDR3 region has 13 residues. Full variable domain (remainder filled in from reference TRBV19 and TRBJ1-2): DGGITQSPKYLFRKEGQNVTLSCEQNLNHDAMYWYRQDPGQGLRLIYYSQIVNDFQKGDIAEGYSVSREKKESFPLTVTSAQKNPTAFYLCASTGQGGYGYTFGSGTRLTVV.

This clone turned up a few times. DNA for the CDR3: TGTGCCAGCAGCTTAAGGGCCGGGACAGGGGATACTGAAGCTTTCTTT. This translates into CASSLRAGTGDTEAFF. V is TRBV7-2 and J is TRBJ1-1, with TRBD1 matching over 10 bases. This CDR3 has 16 amino acids. V lost 2 bases to trimming and J lost 5 bases; unmatched junction nucleotides: 8. Germline CDR1 is SGHTA and CDR2 is FQGNSA.

This sequence joins TRBV6-5 and TRBJ2-7; TRBD1 matches at 8 bases. Unmatched junction bases numbered 14, after V lost 6 bases and J lost 7 bases. Per the germline V gene, CDR1 is MNHEY and CDR2 is SVGAGI. This CDR3 contains 15 residues. The CDR3 reads CASSRQGQGSAEQYF. The CDR3 region has the DNA TGTGCCAGCAGCCGACAGGGGCAAGGTTCAGCTGAGCAGTACTTC.

This clone was counted a single time. The V call is TRBV5-4, the J call TRBJ1-2, with 8 bases lining up with TRBD1. The germline gives CDR1 SGHNT, CDR2 YYREEE (reference sequence). This CDR3 region has 15 residues. After removal of 0 bases from V and 5 bases from J, the junction contained 6 bases not matched to a gene. The CDR3 sequence: CASSLETGEGYGYTF. CDR3 nucleotide sequence: TGTGCCAGCAGCTTGGAGACAGGGGAGGGTTATGGCTACACCTTC.

V is TRBV5-4 and J is TRBJ2-2, with D possibly TRBD1 on 5 matching bases. CDR3 size: 15 residues. Germline CDR1 reads SGHNT; CDR2 reads YYREEE (reference sequence). Trimming took 4 bases from V and 6 from J, leaving 16 bases between them. CDR3 nucleotide sequence: TGTGCCAGCAGCGTTGACAGCTCCCTTCCCGGGGAGCTGTTTTTT. Translated: CASSVDSSLPGELFF.

The table lists this clone with a few counts. CDR3 residues: CASNPPGAGKRDIQYF. The CDR3 region has the DNA TGTGCCAGCAATCCCCCCGGGGCGGGGAAAAGGGACATTCAGTACTTC. The V call is TRBV7-9, the J call TRBJ2-4, with a weak D call TRBD2 (6 bases). The CDR3 spans 16 residues. Germline loops: CDR1 SEHNR, CDR2 FQNEAQ (reference sequence). V was clipped by 7 bases and J by 8 bases, with 24 bases between them.

This rearrangement joins TRBV5-1 to TRBJ2-5; possible D gene TRBD1, 6 bases. The length of the CDR3 is 15 residues. V was cut by 3 bases and J by 5 bases, with 17 bases left in between. Germline V gives CDR1 SGHRS, CDR2 YFSETQ. CDR3 coding DNA: TGCGCCAGCAGCTCCAATGTTGGGGGCGAGGAGACCCAGTACTTC. It encodes CASSSNVGGEETQYF.